This T cell receptor beta chain appears in the sequencing data of a study of OX40 agonist ivuxolimab in advanced cancers. Study outcomes and limitations: Low normalized T-cell clonal expansion was also seen in some nonresponders.

CDR1 is SNHLY and CDR2 is FYNNEI in the germline V gene. V shed 3 bases and J 1 base; nucleotides not matched to a gene: 7. CDR3 size: 16 residues. The assay was immunoSEQ multiplex PCR, and TCRdb's table has in-frame clones only and misses some. The data hold 75,000 to 100,000 clones, with roughly four fifths observed a single time. As concerns this clone: What it recognizes is unknown.

The clonotype originates from an adult with an advanced solid tumor such as melanoma, head and neck, liver or kidney cancer. The chain joins TRBV2 to TRBJ2-5, with 8 nucleotides matching TRBD2. The material sequenced was CD4+ or CD8+ T cells sorted from blood, taken in a trial of the OX40 agonist ivuxolimab. This CDR3 reads CASSESSGGLQETQYF. Written as DNA, the CDR3 is TGTGCCAGCAGTGAGTCGAGCGGGGGCCTCCAAGAGACCCAGTACTTC.